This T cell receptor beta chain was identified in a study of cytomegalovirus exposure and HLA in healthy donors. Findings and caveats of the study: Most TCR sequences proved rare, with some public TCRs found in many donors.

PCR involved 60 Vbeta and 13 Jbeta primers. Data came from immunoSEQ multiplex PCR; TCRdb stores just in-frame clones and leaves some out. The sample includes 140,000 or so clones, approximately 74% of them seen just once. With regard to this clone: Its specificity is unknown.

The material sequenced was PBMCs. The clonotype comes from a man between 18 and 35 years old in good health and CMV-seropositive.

CDR3 protein: CASSLFHGTGDQFF. The CDR3 nucleotides read TGTGCCAGCAGCTTATTCCACGGGACAGGGGACCAGTTCTTT. This chain joins TRBV7-2 and TRBJ1-1; TRBD1 matches 10 bases. The CDR3 is made up of 14 amino acids. From germline, CDR1 is SGHTA and CDR2 FQGNSA. J gave up 14 bases and V 2 bases, and 11 bases lay outside the gene matches.